This T cell receptor beta chain comes out of a study of blood T cell repertoires in COVID-19. Looking at the study overall: Sample material is recorded as cDNA or gDNA derived from T cells, B-cell-depleted T cells, or PBMCs.

The ends were cut back, 0 bases at V and 6 bases at J, with 13 bases in the middle. The CDR3 is 15 residues long. Germline V gene lookup returns CDR1 SGHRS and CDR2 YFSETQ. In the source study's methods: Nucleated cell counts were estimated from reference gene primer amplification. The table came from immunoSEQ multiplex PCR; TCRdb's copy has only in-frame clones and leaves some out. That table supplies the V and J calls and clone size; D and trimming were determined from the DNA. Of a few hundred thousand clones listed, over 75% are singletons. This sequence joins TRBV5-1 and TRBJ2-1; the D gene is possibly TRBD1 (5 bases). What was sequenced was peripheral blood. The receptor was derived from a human donor in a cohort sampled during active COVID-19. CDR3 loop: CASSLGQGTGNEQFF. The DNA of the CDR3 is TGCGCCAGCAGCTTGGGCCAGGGAACGGGCAATGAGCAGTTCTTC.